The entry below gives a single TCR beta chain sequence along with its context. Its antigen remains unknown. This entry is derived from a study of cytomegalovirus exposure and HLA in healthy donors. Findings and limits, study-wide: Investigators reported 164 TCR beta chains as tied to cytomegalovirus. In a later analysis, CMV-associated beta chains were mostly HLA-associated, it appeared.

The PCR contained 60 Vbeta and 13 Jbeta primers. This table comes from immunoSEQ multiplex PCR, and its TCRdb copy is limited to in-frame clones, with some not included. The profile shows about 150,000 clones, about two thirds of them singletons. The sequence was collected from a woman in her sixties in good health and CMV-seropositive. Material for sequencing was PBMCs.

The CDR3 DNA reads as TGCGCCAGCAGCTTGGTCCCCTCCTCCTACGAGCAGTACTTC. Its translation is CASSLVPSSYEQYF. The gene calls are TRBV5-1 and TRBJ2-7; D is unclear. CDR3 size: 14 residues. Trimming shortened V by 0 bases and J by 0 bases, and 7 bases separated the two germline ends. CDR1 and CDR2 (germline): SGHRS, YFSETQ.